A single sample gave rise to the 27 T cell receptor beta chains below, sequenced in a study of OX40 agonist ivuxolimab in advanced cancers. The assay was immunoSEQ multiplex PCR, and TCRdb's table has in-frame clones only and misses some. The sample has 61,000 or so clones, around 83% seen once. Specimen: CD4+ or CD8+ T cells sorted from blood, collected in a trial of the OX40 agonist ivuxolimab. These TCRs come from an adult with an advanced solid tumor such as melanoma, head and neck, liver or kidney cancer.

The chain has TRBV5-8 and TRBJ2-5; D might be TRBD1 or TRBD2, each matching 6 bases. CDR1 is SGHTS, CDR2 YDEGEE, per germline. This CDR3 is built from 14 residues. Trimming shortened V by 3 bases and J by 7 bases, and 16 bases separated the two germline ends. The CDR3 DNA reads TGTGCCAGCAGCTCGGGGGACACATCGGGGACCCAGTACTTC. Its protein is CASSSGDTSGTQYF.

This clone was recorded once. Here the CDR3 reads CASSIGQEFYGYTF. The CDR3 DNA sequence: TGTGCCAGTAGTATTGGGCAGGAGTTCTATGGCTACACCTTC. This sequence joins TRBV19 and TRBJ1-2; the D is unclear. The CDR3 runs to 14 residues. Germline V gives CDR1 LNHDA, CDR2 SQIVND (reference sequence). Trimming removed 3 bases at V and 4 bases at J, with 12 bases between. Looking up the rest from reference TRBV19 and TRBJ1-2 gives the full variable domain: DGGITQSPKYLFRKEGQNVTLSCEQNLNHDAMYWYRQDPGQGLRLIYYSQIVNDFQKGDIAEGYSVSREKKESFPLTVTSAQKNPTAFYLCASSIGQEFYGYTFGSGTRLTVV.

This clone has just a few counts. The rearrangement joins TRBV6-5 to TRBJ1-6; 8 bases agree with TRBD1. This CDR3 has 14 amino acids. Germline values: CDR1 MNHEY, CDR2 SVGAGI. Trimming took 7 bases from V and 10 from J; bases not matched to a gene: 9. CDR3 in amino acids: CASNTDRARSPLHF. CDR3 sequence (DNA): TGTGCCAGCAACACGGACAGGGCCAGGTCACCCCTCCACTTT.

A note on this clone: The CDR3 does not close with the conserved phenylalanine or tryptophan, likely indicating a read error. The limits of the CDR3 on the DNA are not certain, so only TCRdb's listed CDR3 is given. The V and J genes are TRBV28 and TRBJ1-4; whether TRBD1, the table's D call, matches the DNA was not checked. Germline V lookup: CDR1 MDHEN, CDR2 SYDVKM. The CDR3 extends over 13 residues, inclusive of both ends. The CDR3 is CASSSSSSGQGEV.

The V call is TRBV7-2, the J call TRBJ1-1; D gene uncertain. The CDR3 is 14 residues long. The germline CDR1 and CDR2 sequences are SGHTA and FQGNSA. Trimming removed 5 bases at V and 5 bases at J, with 15 bases between. Written as DNA, the CDR3 is TGTGCCAGCAGCCTGGTCCGAGAAGGAACTGAAGCTTTCTTT. It yields the protein CASSLVREGTEAFF.

This chain connects TRBV14 to TRBJ2-3; no definite D call. The germline CDR1 and CDR2 sequences are SGHDN and FVKESK. V lost 4 bases, J lost 1 base, and 15 bases lay in between. This CDR3 is built from 16 residues. The CDR3 here is CASSPLTRSGTDTQYF. The CDR3 nucleotides are TGTGCCAGCAGCCCCCTCACCAGATCAGGCACAGATACGCAGTATTTT.

For the CDR3, the DNA is TGTGCCAGCAGCCTGGGGCTAGGCTACGAGCAGTACTTC. Its translation is CASSLGLGYEQYF. This chain links TRBV11-3 with TRBJ2-7, with a tentative D call TRBD1 (5 bases). V lost 5 bases to trimming and J lost 3 bases, with 11 bases between them. Germline CDR1 SGHNT, CDR2 YENEEA. The CDR3 has 13 amino acids.

The rearrangement links TRBV5-4 to TRBJ1-6; no firm D call. Looked up from germline, CDR1 is SGHNT and CDR2 is YYREEE (reference sequence). The CDR3 extends over 16 amino acids. V lost 4 bases and J 7 bases, leaving 18 bases between the germline ends. The CDR3 sequence is CASSSGGPGGNSPLHF. CDR3 nucleotides: TGTGCCAGCAGCAGTGGCGGACCGGGCGGGAATTCACCCCTCCACTTT.

In this sample, this clone turned up a few times. The V call is TRBV4-3, the J call TRBJ1-1, with D unresolved. This CDR3 is built from 15 residues. Trimming removed 0 bases from V and 1 base from J, with 9 bases in between. Germline V CDR1 and CDR2: LGHNA, YSLEER. CDR3 protein: CASSQDLIWNTEAFF. In DNA form, the CDR3 reads TGCGCCAGCAGCCAAGATCTTATTTGGAACACTGAAGCTTTCTTT.

The genes are TRBV19 and TRBJ2-1, with D perhaps TRBD1 or TRBD2 (5 bases each). The CDR3 covers 11 residues. V lost 8 bases, J lost 4 bases, and 6 bases lay in between. Germline-derived CDR1 and CDR2 are LNHDA and SQIVND (reference sequence). CDR3 amino acids: CASGTYNEQFF. DNA of the CDR3: TGTGCCAGTGGGACGTACAATGAGCAGTTCTTC.

Details on this clone: The identical CDR3 is also encoded by other nucleotide sequences in the sample. The chain carries TRBV4-2 and TRBJ2-3; D is uncertain. The germline V and J ends were trimmed by 0 bases and 4 bases, with 11 bases remaining between them. The CDR3 loop spans 15 amino acids. Germline values: CDR1 LGHNA, CDR2 YNFKEQ. As DNA, the CDR3 is TGTGCCAGCAGCCAAGATCGCGGAGCAGCAGATACGCAGTATTTT. Amino acids: CASSQDRGAADTQYF.

This rearrangement joins TRBV7-9 to TRBJ1-1; 8 bases align to TRBD1. V dropped 5 bases and J dropped 3; count of bases not matched to a gene: 8. The CDR3 length is 15 residues. Germline lookup yields CDR1 SEHNR and CDR2 FQNEAQ (reference sequence). The CDR3 spells CASSPRTGRDTEAFF. DNA for the CDR3: TGTGCCAGCAGCCCCCGGACAGGGAGGGACACTGAAGCTTTCTTT.

This chain joins TRBV5-1 and TRBJ1-4; D perhaps matches TRBD1 (5 bases). CDR1 is SGHRS, CDR2 YFSETQ, per germline. Deletions cut 0 bases from V and 8 bases from J, with 11 bases between. The CDR3 length is 14 residues. The CDR3 spells CASSLGQGWEKLFF. For the CDR3, the DNA is TGCGCCAGCAGCTTGGGCCAGGGTTGGGAAAAACTGTTTTTT.

V gene TRBV4-1 combines with J gene TRBJ1-6; possibly TRBD1 for D (6 bases). The germline gives CDR1 MGHRA, CDR2 YSYEKL. Between the trimmed V and J ends, which lost 0 bases and 9 bases, there was a span of 12 bases. The CDR3 contains 15 residues. CDR3 bases: TGCGCCAGCAGCCAAGAAAGGCAGGGGACTTCACCCCTCCACTTT. The encoded protein is CASSQERQGTSPLHF.

This chain joins TRBV7-2 and TRBJ2-2; 9 bases line up with TRBD1. The CDR3 contains 16 residues. With V trimmed by 2 bases and J by 6 bases, 7 bases remained unmatched. From germline, CDR1 is SGHTA and CDR2 FQGNSA. The CDR3 coding sequence is TGTGCCAGCAGCTTAAGCTGGGACAGGGTATCCGGGGAGCTGTTTTTT. As protein: CASSLSWDRVSGELFF.

The rearrangement links TRBV7-2 to TRBJ1-6, with D unresolved. The V end lost 5 bases, the J end lost 7 bases, and 9 bases lay between the germline ends. Germline V gene sequence: CDR1 SGHTA, CDR2 FQGNSA. The CDR3 is 13 residues long. The DNA for the CDR3 is TGTGCCAGCAGCCTCCGAGACAATTCACCCCTCCACTTT. It specifies CASSLRDNSPLHF.

The CDR3, as DNA: TGCAGTCGAGGAGGGGGCCGAAGGGCTTTCTTT. Protein: CSRGGGRRAFF. V and J are TRBV20-1 and TRBJ1-1, with 7 bases matching TRBD1. The V gene end was trimmed by 8 bases and the J gene end by 11 bases; junction bases not matched to a gene: 11. This CDR3 spans 11 amino acids. Germline V CDR1 and CDR2: DFQATT, SNEGSKA (reference sequence).

This chain connects TRBV7-2 to TRBJ2-3; 10 positions agree with TRBD2. V was clipped by 4 bases and J by 3 bases; unmatched bases: 4. This CDR3 is built from 15 residues. Germline V gene sequence: CDR1 SGHTA, CDR2 FQGNSA. CDR3 bases: TGTGCCAGCAGCTATACTAGCGGGGCTACAGATACGCAGTATTTT. Protein: CASSYTSGATDTQYF. Looking up the rest from reference TRBV7-2 and TRBJ2-3 gives the full variable domain: GAGVSQSPSNKVTEKGKDVELRCDPISGHTALYWYRQSLGQGLEFLIYFQGNSAPDKSGLPSDRFSAERTGGSVSTLTIQRTQQEDSAVYLCASSYTSGATDTQYFGPGTRLTVL.

The chain recombines TRBV19 with TRBJ1-4, with unresolved D. Trimming took 7 bases from V and 5 from J, leaving 20 bases between them. CDR1 LNHDA and CDR2 SQIVND come from the germline V gene (reference sequence). There are 16 residues in the CDR3. The CDR3 loop reads CASTGKRTARNEKLFF. The CDR3 coding sequence is TGTGCCAGTACTGGGAAGAGGACCGCCAGGAATGAAAAACTGTTTTTT.

The V and J genes are TRBV28 and TRBJ1-2, with unresolved D. The CDR3 consists of 11 residues. In germline, CDR1 is MDHEN, CDR2 SYDVKM. V lost 9 bases to trimming and J lost 2 bases, with 7 bases between them. The CDR3 sequence: CARRSNYGYTF. The CDR3 bases are TGTGCCAGGCGGTCAAACTATGGCTACACCTTC.

The chain couples TRBV7-9 to TRBJ1-1, with unresolved D. Trimming pared 0 bases from V and 4 bases from J, leaving 3 bases between. The CDR3 has 12 amino acids. Germline V gives CDR1 SEHNR, CDR2 FQNEAQ (reference sequence). CDR3 residues: CASSLAGTEAFF. The CDR3 region has the DNA TGTGCCAGCAGCTTAGCGGGCACTGAAGCTTTCTTT.

V and J are TRBV14 and TRBJ1-6, with D possibly TRBD1 on 5 matching bases. Looked up from germline, CDR1 is SGHDN and CDR2 is FVKESK. This CDR3 has 16 residues. V gave up 0 bases and J gave up 7 bases, with 13 bases separating them. The CDR3 DNA sequence: TGTGCCAGCAGCCAAGATAAAGGGGTTAAGAATTCACCCCTCCACTTT. Translating gives CASSQDKGVKNSPLHF.

This rearrangement joins TRBV6-5 to TRBJ2-1, with 11 bases identical to TRBD2. This CDR3 is built from 16 residues. The trim removed 0 bases at V and 7 bases at J, leaving 5 bases unmatched. CDR1 MNHEY and CDR2 SVGAGI come from the germline V gene. Written as DNA, the CDR3 is TGTGCCAGCAGTTACTCGATAGCGGGGGGGTCGAATGAGCAGTTCTTC. This encodes CASSYSIAGGSNEQFF.

V gene TRBV10-3 combines with J gene TRBJ2-1; 8 bases agree with TRBD2. The CDR3 runs to 14 residues. With V trimmed by 10 bases and J by 3 bases, 8 bases remained unmatched. CDR1 ENHRY and CDR2 SYGVKD come from the germline V gene. The CDR3 bases are TGTGCCACCTCTGGGCGGGGGGACTACAATGAGCAGTTCTTC. Its protein product is CATSGRGDYNEQFF.

A few counts support this clone. The chain has TRBV11-2 and TRBJ2-3, with D tentatively TRBD1 or TRBD2 (7 bases each). The V and J ends lost 1 base and 4 bases respectively, with 15 bases between them. This CDR3 contains 16 residues. Per the germline V gene, CDR1 is SGHAT and CDR2 is FQNNGV. The CDR3 nucleotides read TGTGCCAGCAGCTTAGTTGGCAGGGGGAGGGCAGATACGCAGTATTTT. Translated: CASSLVGRGRADTQYF.

The chain is built from TRBV6-6 and TRBJ2-3; D might be TRBD2 (5 bases). Germline loops: CDR1 MNHNY, CDR2 SVGAGI (reference sequence). The CDR3 extends over 16 amino acids. Between the trimmed V and J ends, which lost 0 bases and 4 bases, there was a span of 14 bases. CDR3 nucleotides: TGTGCCAGCAGTTACTCGGGCGGGTTCGGCCCAGATACGCAGTATTTT. Translating gives CASSYSGGFGPDTQYF.

J is TRBJ1-6 and V is TRBV28; 9 bases are shared with TRBD1. CDR3 length equals 15 residues. CDR1 is MDHEN, CDR2 SYDVKM, per germline. V gave up 4 bases and J gave up 7 bases; unmatched junction bases: 5. In DNA form, the CDR3 reads TGTGCCAGCAGTTCATGGACAGGGGAAAATTCACCCCTCCACTTT. It encodes CASSSWTGENSPLHF.